The TCR beta chain under discussion was sequenced for a study of blood T cell repertoires in COVID-19 (TCRdb year 2020). Looking at the study overall: Samples covering the acute and convalescent phases of COVID-19 were provided by collaborators in the United States, Italy and Spain. The prospective study material was composed of cDNA or gDNA derived from T cells, B-cell-depleted T cells, or PBMCs. The dataset comprised deeply sampled blood TCRbeta repertoires from subjects exposed to, actively infected with, or recovered from COVID-19. The repertoires were released in a freely available public database meant as a resource for research on the immune response to SARS-CoV-2. The samples were drawn from two sources: the first 160 participants of the ongoing ImmuneRACE study, and over 950 subjects contributed by 6 global collaborators. A de-identified subject ID, COVID-19 status, age in years and sex were almost always included in the sample metadata. Where available, HLA class I and class II types were obtained from metadata supplied by the sample provider rather than from assay-based typing.

Each collaborating institution followed its own protocols to collect whole blood in K2EDTA tubes. Collaborator samples were shipped for TCRbeta analysis as frozen whole blood, isolated PBMCs, or DNA extracted from either sample type. For this clone: No antigen is known for it. Base qualities are not recorded, but no much larger clone differs from it by a single base.

The immunoSEQ Assay, a bias-controlled multiplex PCR, was used to amplify TCRbeta CDR3 regions from genomic DNA. Processing in the source paper ran as follows. Within the assay, amplification of reference gene primers was used to estimate how many nucleated cells each sample contained. Sequence reads were collapsed and filtered to measure the absolute abundance of every unique TCRbeta CDR3 rearrangement. For each sample, productive Simpson clonality was calculated as the square root of Simpson's diversity index over productive rearrangements. TCRdb holds this immuneACCESS table with in-frame rearrangements only. Some clones are missing; in checked studies, unresolved V genes explain under half, and the rest has no known cause. V and J calls and clone size follow that table, whereas D and trimming were derived from the DNA. A total of tens of thousands of clones appear in this sample, roughly nine tenths of them only once. Of the sample, around 5.1% falls within the top ten clones.

From the cysteine through the phenylalanine, the CDR3 covers 15 amino acids. CDR3 DNA only is kept here, 45 bases in frame from base 1. Reading the germline V gene (reference sequence) gives CDR1 SGHNT and CDR2 YYREEE. At the junction V is shortened by 2 bases and J by 6 bases; bases outside the gene matches: 9. Study-level results and caveats: The amount of clinical and demographic metadata varied by source and participant and was provided uncurated.

This clonotype originated in a man in his sixties with active COVID-19. The sequence links TRBV5-4 to TRBJ2-7; 9 central nucleotides agree with TRBD1. The sequenced sample was peripheral blood. The CDR3: CASSLSGTGFSEQYF. The DNA reads as follows: TGTGCCAGCAGCTTATCCGGGACAGGGTTTTCCGAGCAGTACTTC.